This TCR beta chain was recorded in a study of tumor and adjacent non-tumor tissue in lung cancer. Looking at the study overall: The cohort had about 12 adenocarcinoma, a couple of squamous cell and 1 small cell patients. Each sample yielded approximately 4.2 million productive TCRbeta reads on average.

The CDR3 length is 12 residues. Germline V gene sequence: CDR1 SNHLY, CDR2 FYNNEI. Worth noting for this clonotype: Its antigen is still unknown. One junction end disagrees with the germline gene, perhaps due to a read error.

The template was RNA from unsorted bulk tissue. Distant lung tissue was collected more than 3 cm away from the tumor edge. TCRbeta libraries were built with three rounds of nested PCR, modified from ARM-PCR. TCRdb re-analysed the multiplex PCR reads in MiXCR, keeping a single row per CDR3 protein. The sample contains approximately 62,000 distinct CDR3 sequences, about 61% of which appear only once. Study results and caveats: Tumor repertoires had a smaller top 100 clone share than normal lung.

The V and J genes are TRBV2 and TRBJ2-2; 7 positions match TRBD2. Sequencing used distant non-tumor lung tissue. This receptor was taken from a man aged 65 to 85 with non-small cell lung cancer. CDR3 nucleotide sequence: TGTGCCAGCCAGGGATACCGGGGAGGGCTGTTCTTT. As protein: CASQGYRGGLFF. The full variable domain, with the rest looked up from reference TRBV2 and TRBJ2-2, is EPEVTQTPSHQVTQMGQEVILRCVPISNHLYFYWYRQILGQKVEFLVSFYNNEISEKSEIFDDQFSVERPDGSNFTLKIRSTKLEDSAMYFCASQGYRGGLFFGEGSRLTVL.